The 10 T cell receptor beta chains listed next were all sequenced from one sample in a study of esophageal squamous cell carcinoma under preoperative chemotherapy (dated 2018 in TCRdb). The method was PCR. The sequencer listed for this sample is HiSeq X Ten. TCRdb reanalyzed the raw reads on its own, using fastp at Q25 for trimming and MiXCR for clone calling, and kept in-frame beta chains. Each entry is one CDR3 protein sequence, shown with its most common DNA and genes. The table for this sample lists some 16,000 distinct CDR3 sequences; more than 50% of them were counted only once. Roughly 50% of the sample is in the top ten clones. The sample's time point label is to be understood as: before preoperative PTX-NDP chemotherapy. This sample was obtained from a patient given preoperative chemotherapy. The receptors derive from a human donor with esophageal squamous cell carcinoma. The donor label of this sample is uncertain.

The CDR3 DNA reads as TGTGCCGGGGGGTCCGGGGGAGGGGACTTGGACATTCAGTACTTC. Residues: CAGGSGGGDLDIQYF. The chain combines TRBV6-1 with TRBJ2-4, with TRBD2 matching over 7 bases. The CDR3 is 15 amino acids. CDR1 is MNHNS and CDR2 is SASEGT in the germline V gene. The V and J ends lost 11 bases and 8 bases, in that order; junction bases with no gene match: 18.

The chain joins TRBV6-4 to TRBJ2-1; 8 bases agree with TRBD1. This CDR3 region has 19 residues. Germline CDR1 reads MRHNA; CDR2 reads SNTAGT. With 0 bases clipped from V and 0 bases from J, the junction kept 10 bases outside the gene matches. The CDR3 spells CASSDSKAGGIISYNEQFF. DNA of the CDR3: TGTGCCAGCAGTGACTCGAAGGCAGGGGGCATTATCTCCTACAATGAGCAGTTCTTC.

This clonotype has more than one count but fewer than ten. The chain uses TRBV6-5 and TRBJ2-1; D might be TRBD1 (6 bases). From germline, CDR1 is MNHEY and CDR2 SVGAGI. This CDR3 contains 12 residues. Trimming left V 2 bases short and J 10 bases short, with 9 bases between. CDR3 amino acids: CASSYRDTEQFF. CDR3 DNA sequence: TGTGCCAGCAGTTACCGGGACACCGAGCAGTTCTTC.

This clonotype is medium-sized within its sample. The chain combines TRBV12-3 or TRBV12-4 with TRBJ2-1; TRBD2 aligns across 8 bases. The DNA end lines up better with TRBJ2-7; the J call may be wrong. The CDR3 has 12 amino acids. CDR3 sequence reads: CASSRSGDEQYF. The CDR3 DNA is TGTGCCAGCAGCCGTAGCGGGGATGAGCAGTACTTC.

This clonotype was found many times. The chain uses TRBV27 and TRBJ1-6, with D possibly being TRBD1 (6 bases). Germline V gene sequence: CDR1 MNHEY, CDR2 SMNVEV (reference sequence). CDR3 size: 17 residues. Between the trimmed V and J ends, which lost 7 bases and 6 bases, there was a span of 22 bases. The CDR3 is CASKRDIEVFPNSPLHF. The CDR3 region has the DNA TGTGCCAGCAAACGGGACATAGAGGTGTTTCCTAATTCACCCCTCCACTTT.

The chain combines TRBV11-2 with TRBJ2-1; TRBD1 is a possible D gene (7 bases). The J call is uncertain, as TRBJ2-7 better fits the DNA end. The CDR3 has 16 residues. In germline, CDR1 is SGHAT, CDR2 FQNNGV. The chain's CDR3 is CASSTSRGTAKGEQYF. The DNA for the CDR3 is TGTGCCAGCAGCACAAGCCGGGGGACAGCTAAAGGGGAGCAGTACTTC.

This clonotype was found many times. In DNA, the CDR3 is TGTGCCACCGTGGACGGATACGAGCAGTACTTC. This encodes CATVDGYEQYF. The chain employs TRBV6-1 and TRBJ2-7; D is undetermined. Germline V CDR1 and CDR2: MNHNS, SASEGT. This CDR3 has 11 residues. The V gene lost 10 bases and the J gene lost 4 bases, with 11 bases spanning the gap.

The rearrangement joins TRBV6-1 to TRBJ2-2; D tentatively reads TRBD1 or TRBD2 (5 bases each). CDR3 length equals 14 residues. Trimming took 6 bases from V and 16 from J, leaving 24 bases between them. CDR1 is MNHNS, CDR2 SASEGT, per germline. CDR3 sequence: CASSLGVSTGTQFF. CDR3 sequence (DNA): TGTGCCAGCAGCCTGGGAGTCAGCACCGGGACGCAGTTTTTT.

This clonotype was seen just once. Relative to the germline gene, one junction end is altered; a read error may explain this. The V gene is TRBV6-1, the J gene TRBJ2-3, with 7 bases identical to TRBD1. The CDR3 spans 13 residues. Germline CDR1 MNHNS, CDR2 SASEGT. CDR3 bases: TGTGCCAGCAGTCAAGGGGGCCCAGATACGCAGTACTTT. Protein sequence: CASSQGGPDTQYF.

CDR3: CASSTDRGLETQYF. The CDR3 coding sequence is TGTGCCAGCAGTACAGACAGGGGCTTGGAGACCCAGTACTTC. The chain combines TRBV6-1 with TRBJ2-1; 8 nucleotides agree with TRBD1. The end of the DNA aligns better with TRBJ2-5, so the J call may be wrong. CDR1 and CDR2 (germline): MNHNS, SASEGT. The CDR3 loop spans 14 amino acids.